These 17 T cell receptor beta chains came from one sample sequenced in a study of fetal regulatory T cell absence and autoimmunity. The table came from immunoSEQ multiplex PCR; TCRdb's copy has only in-frame clones and leaves some out. The repertoire holds about 95,000 clones, with around 72% as singletons. Sequencing used pancreas tissue. The receptors were sampled from a male donor with IPEX syndrome.

The gene calls are TRBV10-3 and TRBJ2-7, with 10 bases identical to TRBD2. This CDR3 has 13 amino acids. Germline V gives CDR1 ENHRY, CDR2 SYGVKD. The V and J ends lost 6 bases and 7 bases, in that order; junction bases with no gene match: 6. The CDR3 reads CAIRPGLAFEQYF. CDR3 coding DNA: TGTGCCATCAGGCCGGGACTAGCGTTTGAGCAGTACTTC.

The chain recombines TRBV9 with TRBJ2-1, with TRBD1 identical over 8 bases. Germline lookup yields CDR1 SGDLS and CDR2 YYNGEE. V shed 4 bases and J 6 bases; nucleotides not matched to a gene: 6. The CDR3 runs to 14 residues. CDR3 sequence reads: CASSPQGAGNEQFF. CDR3 nucleotide sequence: TGTGCCAGCAGCCCGCAGGGGGCGGGCAATGAGCAGTTCTTC.

The chain recombines TRBV27 with TRBJ2-7, with 10 bases lining up with TRBD1. This CDR3 is 14 amino acids long. V shed 6 bases, J shed 5 bases, and the junction held 7 bases outside the gene matches. In germline, CDR1 is MNHEY, CDR2 SMNVEV (reference sequence). The CDR3 bases are TGTGCCAGCAGGGGGGACAGGGGAGGGAACGAGCAGTACTTC. It translates to CASRGDRGGNEQYF.

The rearrangement joins TRBV6-1 to TRBJ2-7; 7 bases are a match to TRBD1. The germline V gene encodes CDR1 MNHNS and CDR2 SASEGT. This CDR3 is built from 14 residues. The V gene end was trimmed by 8 bases and the J gene end by 5 bases; junction bases not matched to a gene: 12. CDR3 sequence: CASPPTGRLNEQYF. The CDR3 coding sequence is TGTGCCAGCCCACCGACAGGGCGTCTGAACGAGCAGTACTTC.

V and J are TRBV7-8 and TRBJ1-3; unclear D gene. This CDR3 region has 15 residues. Deletions cut 5 bases from V and 4 bases from J, with 15 bases between. The germline gives CDR1 SGHVS, CDR2 FQNEAQ. The CDR3 loop is CASSRDFFLGNTIYF. Here the CDR3 DNA reads TGTGCCAGCAGCCGCGACTTTTTCCTCGGAAACACCATATATTTT.

The V call is TRBV27, the J call TRBJ1-2; D possibly corresponds to TRBD1 (5 bases). The CDR3 runs to 15 residues. Germline CDR1 is MNHEY and CDR2 is SMNVEV (reference sequence). V lost 1 base to trimming and J lost 6 bases, with 15 bases between them. The CDR3 coding sequence is TGTGCCAGCAGTTTATTTGCGGGGGTATGGGATGGCTACACCTTC. Amino acid sequence: CASSLFAGVWDGYTF.

This chain joins TRBV7-8 and TRBJ2-1, with 11 bases matching TRBD2. V lost 3 bases to trimming and J lost 3 bases; unmatched junction nucleotides: 7. Germline loops: CDR1 SGHVS, CDR2 FQNEAQ. The CDR3 is made up of 17 amino acids. CDR3 loop: CASSFFKTSGNYNEQFF. The CDR3 region has the DNA TGTGCCAGCAGCTTTTTCAAGACTAGCGGGAACTACAATGAGCAGTTCTTC.

V is TRBV4-2 and J is TRBJ2-1, with TRBD2 identical over 11 bases. V was pared by 1 base and J by 4 bases, with 6 bases of the junction left unmatched. From germline, CDR1 is LGHNA and CDR2 YNFKEQ. This CDR3 region has 17 residues. The CDR3 spells CASSQGKLAGAYNEQFF. CDR3 sequence (DNA): TGTGCCAGCAGCCAAGGAAAACTAGCGGGAGCATACAATGAGCAGTTCTTC.

CDR3 protein: CASSSRGYNYGYTF. As DNA, the CDR3 is TGTGCCAGCAGCTCCAGGGGATATAACTATGGCTACACCTTC. This rearrangement joins TRBV7-2 to TRBJ1-2, with a tentative D call TRBD1 (6 bases). The V gene's germline CDR1 is SGHTA and CDR2 FQGNSA. Trimming removed 4 bases at V and 1 base at J, with 10 bases between. This CDR3 is built from 14 residues.

This clone has only a few counts. The chain recombines TRBV7-9 with TRBJ2-3; no clear D gene. The CDR3 contains 16 residues. Trimming stripped 2 bases from V and 0 bases from J, with 12 bases between. Germline assignment: CDR1 SEHNR and CDR2 FQNEAQ (reference sequence). The CDR3 loop reads CASSLSSNPSTDTQYF. In DNA form, the CDR3 reads TGTGCCAGCAGCTTATCTAGTAACCCTAGCACAGATACGCAGTATTTT.

For the CDR3, the DNA is TGTGCCAGCAGCTTAGGCCGGGGGGGAGATACGCAGTATTTT. Its translation: CASSLGRGGDTQYF. V usage is TRBV13 and J usage is TRBJ2-3; 8 positions match TRBD2. In germline, CDR1 is PRHDT, CDR2 FYEKMQ (reference sequence). Germline trimming cut 0 bases from V and 5 bases from J; bases unmatched to any gene: 1. CDR3 length: 14 residues.

J is TRBJ2-7 and V is TRBV5-4; D remains ambiguous. This CDR3 is built from 11 residues. Germline V gives CDR1 SGHNT, CDR2 YYREEE (reference sequence). V was shortened by 5 bases and J by 2 bases, with 5 bases between the two germline ends. In nucleotides, the CDR3 is TGTGCCAGCAGAAGCGCCTACGAGCAGTACTTC. Encoded protein: CASRSAYEQYF.

The rearrangement joins TRBV19 to TRBJ2-1, with D unclear. Trimming pared 7 bases from V and 4 bases from J, leaving 14 bases between. The CDR3 is made up of 14 amino acids. Germline V CDR1 and CDR2: LNHDA, SQIVND (reference sequence). In DNA form, the CDR3 reads TGTGCCAGTACCCCAGGAAGCAGTTACAATGAGCAGTTCTTC. The encoded protein is CASTPGSSYNEQFF. Using reference TRBV19 and TRBJ2-1 for the parts outside the CDR3, the full variable domain is DGGITQSPKYLFRKEGQNVTLSCEQNLNHDAMYWYRQDPGQGLRLIYYSQIVNDFQKGDIAEGYSVSREKKESFPLTVTSAQKNPTAFYLCASTPGSSYNEQFFGPGTRLTVL.

The CDR3 here is CASRTGGPYEQYF. CDR3 DNA: TGTGCCAGTCGCACAGGGGGCCCCTACGAGCAGTACTTC. J is TRBJ2-7 and V is TRBV28, with 9 positions matching TRBD1. The CDR3 sequence is 13 residues long. Germline lookup yields CDR1 MDHEN and CDR2 SYDVKM. V lost 9 bases, J lost 2 bases, and 5 bases stayed unmatched.

This clone was observed once. The V gene is TRBV6-1, the J gene TRBJ1-1; tentatively, D is TRBD1 (6 bases). Germline CDR1 and CDR2: MNHNS and SASEGT. The V and J ends lost 10 bases and 8 bases respectively, with 20 bases between them. The CDR3 has 13 amino acids. CDR3 nucleotide sequence: TGTGCCATCGCGTCTACAGGGCGGCCGGAAGCTTTCTTT. Residues: CAIASTGRPEAFF.

The gene calls are TRBV5-4 and TRBJ2-1; 8 nucleotides line up with TRBD2. The CDR3 runs to 15 residues. The V segment lost 0 bases and the J segment 3 bases; nucleotides outside the gene matches: 2. Per the germline V gene, CDR1 is SGHNT and CDR2 is YYREEE (reference sequence). CDR3 amino acids: CASSLAAGVYNEQFF. In nucleotides, the CDR3 is TGTGCCAGCAGCTTGGCAGCGGGAGTCTACAATGAGCAGTTCTTC.

The chain's CDR3 is CASSIARGGYTF. DNA of the CDR3: TGTGCCAGTAGTATTGCCAGGGGTGGCTACACCTTC. The J gene is TRBJ1-2, the V gene TRBV19; tentative D call: TRBD1 (6 bases). V lost 3 bases, J lost 7 bases, and 9 bases lay in between. Per the germline V gene, CDR1 is LNHDA and CDR2 is SQIVND (reference sequence). The CDR3 has 12 amino acids.